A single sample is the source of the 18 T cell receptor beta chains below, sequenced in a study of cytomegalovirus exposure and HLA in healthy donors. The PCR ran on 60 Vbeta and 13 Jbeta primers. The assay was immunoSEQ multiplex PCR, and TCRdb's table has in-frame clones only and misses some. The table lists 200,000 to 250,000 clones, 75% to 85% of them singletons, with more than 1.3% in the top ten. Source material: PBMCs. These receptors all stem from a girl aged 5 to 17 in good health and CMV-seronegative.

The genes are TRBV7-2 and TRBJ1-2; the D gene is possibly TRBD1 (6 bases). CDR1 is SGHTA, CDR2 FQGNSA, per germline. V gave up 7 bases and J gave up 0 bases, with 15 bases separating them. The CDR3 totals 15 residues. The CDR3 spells CASTPRTAANYGYTF. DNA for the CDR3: TGTGCCAGCACTCCGAGGACAGCAGCTAACTATGGCTACACCTTC.

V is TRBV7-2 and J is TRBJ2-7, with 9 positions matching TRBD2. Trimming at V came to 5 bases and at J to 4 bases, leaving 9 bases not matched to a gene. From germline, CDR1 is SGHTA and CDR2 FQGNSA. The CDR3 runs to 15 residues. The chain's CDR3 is CASSEAGGLGYEQYF. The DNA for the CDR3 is TGTGCCAGCAGCGAAGCGGGGGGCCTGGGGTACGAGCAGTACTTC.

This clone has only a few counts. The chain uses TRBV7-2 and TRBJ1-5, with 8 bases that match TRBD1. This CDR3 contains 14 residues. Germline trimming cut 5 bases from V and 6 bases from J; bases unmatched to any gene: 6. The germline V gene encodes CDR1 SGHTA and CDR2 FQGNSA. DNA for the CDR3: TGTGCCAGCAGCCTTAACAGGGGGGCTCAGCCCCAGCATTTT. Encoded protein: CASSLNRGAQPQHF. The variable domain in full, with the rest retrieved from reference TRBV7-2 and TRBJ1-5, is GAGVSQSPSNKVTEKGKDVELRCDPISGHTALYWYRQSLGQGLEFLIYFQGNSAPDKSGLPSDRFSAERTGGSVSTLTIQRTQQEDSAVYLCASSLNRGAQPQHFGDGTRLSIL.

The CDR3 loop is CSVGGQGASGPYNEQFF. The CDR3 region has the DNA TGCAGCGTTGGGGGACAGGGGGCTAGCGGGCCTTACAATGAGCAGTTCTTC. The chain employs TRBV29-1 and TRBJ2-1, with 12 bases aligning to TRBD1. Trimming at V came to 4 bases and at J to 4 bases, leaving 11 bases not matched to a gene. The CDR3 consists of 17 residues. Germline values: CDR1 SQVTM, CDR2 ANQGSEA.

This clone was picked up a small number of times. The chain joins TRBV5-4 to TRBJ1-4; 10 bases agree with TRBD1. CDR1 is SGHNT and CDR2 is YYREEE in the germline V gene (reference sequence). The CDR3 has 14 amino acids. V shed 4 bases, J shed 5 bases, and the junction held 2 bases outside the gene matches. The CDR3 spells CASSRDRGNEKLFF. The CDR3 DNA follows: TGTGCCAGCAGCCGGGACAGGGGAAATGAAAAACTGTTTTTT.

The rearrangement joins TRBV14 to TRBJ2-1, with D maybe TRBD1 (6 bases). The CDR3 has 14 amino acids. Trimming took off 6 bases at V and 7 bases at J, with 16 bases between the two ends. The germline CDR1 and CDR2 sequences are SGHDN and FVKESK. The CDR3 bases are TGTGCCAGCAGATCGGGACAATCTCCTAATGAGCAGTTCTTC. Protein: CASRSGQSPNEQFF.

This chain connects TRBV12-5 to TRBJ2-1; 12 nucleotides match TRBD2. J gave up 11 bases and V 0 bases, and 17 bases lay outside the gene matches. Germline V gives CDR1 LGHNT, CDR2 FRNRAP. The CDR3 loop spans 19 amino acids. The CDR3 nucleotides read TGTGCTAGTGGTTTGGTACTAGATGGGCTAGCGGGAGGGCGGGGGAAGCAGTTCTTC. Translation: CASGLVLDGLAGGRGKQFF. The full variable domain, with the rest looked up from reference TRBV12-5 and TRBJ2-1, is DARVTQTPRHKVTEMGQEVTMRCQPILGHNTVFWYRQTMMQGLELLAYFRNRAPLDDSGMPKDRFSAEMPDATLATLKIQPSEPRDSAVYFCASGLVLDGLAGGRGKQFFGPGTRLTVL.

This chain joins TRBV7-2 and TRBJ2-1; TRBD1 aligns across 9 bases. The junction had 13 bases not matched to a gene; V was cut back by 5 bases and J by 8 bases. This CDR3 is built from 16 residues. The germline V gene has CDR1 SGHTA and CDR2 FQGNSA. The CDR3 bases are TGTGCCAGCAGCGTTAGATGGGACAGGGTGTTAGATGAGCAGTTCTTC. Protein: CASSVRWDRVLDEQFF.

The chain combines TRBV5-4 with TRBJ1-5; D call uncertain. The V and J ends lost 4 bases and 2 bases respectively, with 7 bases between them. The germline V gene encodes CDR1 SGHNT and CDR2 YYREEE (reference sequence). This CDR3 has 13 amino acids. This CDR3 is CASSRGRNQPQHF. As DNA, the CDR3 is TGTGCCAGCAGCAGAGGTCGCAATCAGCCCCAGCATTTT.

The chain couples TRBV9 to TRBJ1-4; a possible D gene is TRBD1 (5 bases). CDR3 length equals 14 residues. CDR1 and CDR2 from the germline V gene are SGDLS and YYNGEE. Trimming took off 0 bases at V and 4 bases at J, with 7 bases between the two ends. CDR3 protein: CASSVGQHNEKLFF. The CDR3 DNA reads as TGTGCCAGCAGCGTAGGACAGCATAATGAAAAACTGTTTTTT.

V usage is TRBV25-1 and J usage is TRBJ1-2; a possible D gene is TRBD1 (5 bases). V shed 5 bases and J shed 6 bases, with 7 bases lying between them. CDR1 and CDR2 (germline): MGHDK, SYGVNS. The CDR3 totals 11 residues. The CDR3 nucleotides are TGTGCCAGCAGTCCAGGGCATGGCTACACCTTC. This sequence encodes CASSPGHGYTF.

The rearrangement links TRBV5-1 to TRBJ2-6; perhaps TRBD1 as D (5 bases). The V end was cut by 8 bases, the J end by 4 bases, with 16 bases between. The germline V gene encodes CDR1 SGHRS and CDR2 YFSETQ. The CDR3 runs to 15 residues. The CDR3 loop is CASGHYRSGANVLTF. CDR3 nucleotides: TGCGCCAGTGGTCACTACAGGTCCGGGGCCAACGTCCTGACTTTC.

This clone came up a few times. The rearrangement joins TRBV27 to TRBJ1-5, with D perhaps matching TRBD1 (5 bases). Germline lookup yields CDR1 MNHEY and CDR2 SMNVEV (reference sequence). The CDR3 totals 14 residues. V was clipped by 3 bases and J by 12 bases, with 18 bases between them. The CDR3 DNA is TGTGCCAGCAGTTTTCTTGGGGCGGAACTATTCCAGCATTTT. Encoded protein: CASSFLGAELFQHF.

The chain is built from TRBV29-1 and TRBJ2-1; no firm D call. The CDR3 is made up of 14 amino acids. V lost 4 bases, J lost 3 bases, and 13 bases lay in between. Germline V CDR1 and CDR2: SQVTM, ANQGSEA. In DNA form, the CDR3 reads TGCAGCGTTGCGCGGCGGAGTAACTACAATGAGCAGTTCTTC. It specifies CSVARRSNYNEQFF.

This chain's CDR3 is CASSRGFNTEAFF. DNA for the CDR3: TGTGCCAGCTCCCGAGGGTTTAACACTGAAGCTTTCTTT. The chain carries TRBV28 and TRBJ1-1; unclear D gene. The germline gives CDR1 MDHEN, CDR2 SYDVKM. Between the trimmed V and J ends, which lost 8 bases and 2 bases, there was a span of 12 bases. This CDR3 is built from 13 residues.

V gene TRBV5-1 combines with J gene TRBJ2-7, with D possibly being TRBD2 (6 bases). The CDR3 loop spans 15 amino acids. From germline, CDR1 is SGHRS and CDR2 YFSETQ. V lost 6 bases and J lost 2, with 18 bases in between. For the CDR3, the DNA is TGCGCCAGCAAGCGGGCGGTGGCCGGACCCTACGAGCAGTACTTC. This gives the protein CASKRAVAGPYEQYF. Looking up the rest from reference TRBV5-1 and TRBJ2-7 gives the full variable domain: KAGVTQTPRYLIKTRGQQVTLSCSPISGHRSVSWYQQTPGQGLQFLFEYFSETQRNKGNFPGRFSGRQFSNSRSEMNVSTLELGDSALYLCASKRAVAGPYEQYFGPGTRLTVT.

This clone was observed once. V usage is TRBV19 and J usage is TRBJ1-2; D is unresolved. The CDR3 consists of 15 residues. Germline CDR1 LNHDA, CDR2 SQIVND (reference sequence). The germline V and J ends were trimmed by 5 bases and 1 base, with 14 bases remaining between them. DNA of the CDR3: TGTGCCAGTAGTCCCTCGGGAGTAATTAACTATGGCTACACCTTC. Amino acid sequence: CASSPSGVINYGYTF. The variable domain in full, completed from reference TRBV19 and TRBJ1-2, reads DGGITQSPKYLFRKEGQNVTLSCEQNLNHDAMYWYRQDPGQGLRLIYYSQIVNDFQKGDIAEGYSVSREKKESFPLTVTSAQKNPTAFYLCASSPSGVINYGYTFGSGTRLTVV.

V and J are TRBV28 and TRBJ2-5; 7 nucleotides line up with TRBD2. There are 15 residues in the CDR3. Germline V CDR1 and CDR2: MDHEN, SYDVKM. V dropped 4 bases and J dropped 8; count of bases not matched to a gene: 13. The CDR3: CASSSPSSGQPTQYF. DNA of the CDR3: TGTGCCAGCAGTTCCCCTTCTAGCGGCCAACCCACCCAGTACTTC.